A selection of T cell receptor beta chains follows, all from one sample in a study of shared clonotypes between healthy human individuals. TCRdb's copy holds only in-frame clones and misses some; the assay was immunoSEQ multiplex PCR. The profile shows around 2,100,000 clones, approximately 95% of them singletons. The sequencing sample was made of naive CD8+ T cells sorted from blood. All receptors derive from a man aged 18 to 35 in good health. Both conserved end residues are part of each CDR3. A D gene is named only where the DNA matches it firmly. The size field is filled for only some rows; it gives once, few, many or a size class.

v_gene: TRBV2
j_gene: TRBJ2-5
abundance: -
d_gene: -
CDR3nt: TGTGCCAGCAGTTCGCCTCTTACAGAAATCCAAGAGACCCAGTACTTC
CDR3aa: CASSSPLTEIQETQYF

v_gene: TRBV6-6
j_gene: TRBJ1-5
abundance: once
d_gene: -
CDR3nt: TGTGCCAGCAGTTACGATGCAGGGGGCAATCAGCCCCAGCATTTT
CDR3aa: CASSYDAGGNQPQHF

v_gene: TRBV15
j_gene: TRBJ2-7
abundance: -
d_gene: -
CDR3nt: TGTGCCACCAGCAGAGGGGACGAGTCCTACGAGCAGTACTTC
CDR3aa: CATSRGDESYEQYF

v_gene: TRBV21-1
j_gene: TRBJ2-7
abundance: -
d_gene: -
CDR3nt: TGTGCCAGCAGCAATATCCGGGGGGCGGGCGAGCAGTACTTC
CDR3aa: CASSNIRGAGEQYF

v_gene: TRBV27
j_gene: TRBJ2-3
abundance: once
d_gene: -
CDR3nt: TGTGCCAGCAGTCTCCCCCCGACTGGAAAACTTACAGATACGCAGTATTTT
CDR3aa: CASSLPPTGKLTDTQYF

v_gene: TRBV27
j_gene: TRBJ2-3
abundance: -
d_gene: -
CDR3nt: TGTGCCAGCAGTTTACTCGCTAGTAGTGGCACAGATACGCAGTATTTT
CDR3aa: CASSLLASSGTDTQYF

v_gene: TRBV5-6
j_gene: TRBJ2-7
abundance: once
d_gene: -
CDR3nt: TGTGCCAGCAGCTCCGCCGGATCCTCCTACGAGCAGTACTTC
CDR3aa: CASSSAGSSYEQYF

v_gene: TRBV28
j_gene: TRBJ2-7
abundance: -
d_gene: -
CDR3nt: TGTGCCAGCAGTTTTACCCGCTGGGAGCAGTACTTC
CDR3aa: CASSFTRWEQYF

v_gene: TRBV27
j_gene: TRBJ2-7
abundance: -
d_gene: -
CDR3nt: TGTGCCAGCTCCGGGGCTCTCTACGAGCAGTACTTC
CDR3aa: CASSGALYEQYF

v_gene: TRBV10-1
j_gene: TRBJ2-3
abundance: -
d_gene: -
CDR3nt: TGCGCCAGCAGTGATGCTAGAAGCGACGATACGCAGTATTTT
CDR3aa: CASSDARSDDTQYF

v_gene: TRBV7-2
j_gene: TRBJ2-3
abundance: -
d_gene: TRBD1
CDR3nt: TGTGCCAGCAGCTTAGGGGGACAGGAAATAGATACGCAGTATTTT
CDR3aa: CASSLGGQEIDTQYF

v_gene: TRBV6-5
j_gene: TRBJ2-2
abundance: -
d_gene: -
CDR3nt: TGTGCCAGCAGTCCCTTTGGCCAGCGCGGGGAGCTGTTTTTT
CDR3aa: CASSPFGQRGELFF

v_gene: TRBV5-1
j_gene: TRBJ2-1
abundance: -
d_gene: -
CDR3nt: TGCGCCAGCAGCTTGGAGCCTTACAATGAGCAGTTCTTC
CDR3aa: CASSLEPYNEQFF

v_gene: TRBV6-6
j_gene: TRBJ2-2
abundance: once
d_gene: -
CDR3nt: TGTGCCAGCATGGACCCCAGCACCGGGGAGCTGTTTTTT
CDR3aa: CASMDPSTGELFF

v_gene: TRBV19
j_gene: TRBJ2-7
abundance: -
d_gene: -
CDR3nt: TGTGCCAGTAGTACCTCGACGGACGCCTACGAGCAGTACTTC
CDR3aa: CASSTSTDAYEQYF

v_gene: TRBV11-2
j_gene: TRBJ2-5
abundance: -
d_gene: TRBD1
CDR3nt: TGTGCCAGCAGCTGGGGGACAGTTCGACAAGAGACCCAGTACTTC
CDR3aa: CASSWGTVRQETQYF

v_gene: TRBV19
j_gene: TRBJ2-1
abundance: -
d_gene: -
CDR3nt: TGTGCCAGTACTCAGGGGCCTCGGGACGGACACAATGAGCAGTTCTTC
CDR3aa: CASTQGPRDGHNEQFF

v_gene: TRBV27
j_gene: TRBJ1-1
abundance: -
d_gene: -
CDR3nt: TGTGCCAGCAGTTTCCCTGGCAGTGAAGCTTTCTTT
CDR3aa: CASSFPGSEAFF

v_gene: TRBV7-9
j_gene: TRBJ2-7
abundance: -
d_gene: TRBD1
CDR3nt: TGTGCCAGCAGATTAGAGGGGACAGGGGCGAAAAGCTCCTACGAGCAGTACTTC
CDR3aa: CASRLEGTGAKSSYEQYF

v_gene: TRBV9
j_gene: TRBJ2-1
abundance: -
d_gene: -
CDR3nt: TGTGCCAGCAGCGTAGGAAGCGAGCAGTTCTTC
CDR3aa: CASSVGSEQFF

v_gene: TRBV19
j_gene: TRBJ1-1
abundance: -
d_gene: TRBD1
CDR3nt: TGTGCCAGTAGATCAACAGGGGGGAACACTGAAGCTTTCTTT
CDR3aa: CASRSTGGNTEAFF

v_gene: TRBV7-8
j_gene: TRBJ2-6
abundance: -
d_gene: -
CDR3nt: TGTGCCAGCAGCTTAGCGGGATCGAGGCCTGGGGCCAACGTCCTGACTTTC
CDR3aa: CASSLAGSRPGANVLTF

v_gene: TRBV30
j_gene: TRBJ2-7
abundance: -
d_gene: TRBD1
CDR3nt: TGTGCCTGGAGTCCCTTGAGACAGGGGCTCTACGAGCAGTACTTC
CDR3aa: CAWSPLRQGLYEQYF

v_gene: TRBV6-5
j_gene: TRBJ2-7
abundance: -
d_gene: -
CDR3nt: TGTGCCAGCAGTTACTCGAATAACGAGCAGTACTTC
CDR3aa: CASSYSNNEQYF

v_gene: TRBV10-2
j_gene: TRBJ2-2
abundance: -
d_gene: TRBD2
CDR3nt: TGCGCCAGCAGCGGGGACTATATAAACACCGGGGAGCTGTTTTTT
CDR3aa: CASSGDYINTGELFF

v_gene: TRBV6-6
j_gene: TRBJ1-4
abundance: -
d_gene: -
CDR3nt: TGTGCCAGCAGTTACTCAGCGGAAACTAATGAAAAACTGTTTTTT
CDR3aa: CASSYSAETNEKLFF

v_gene: TRBV10-2
j_gene: TRBJ2-3
abundance: -
d_gene: TRBD2
CDR3nt: TGCGCCAGCAGGACCATAGCGGGGGGGACAGATACGCAGTATTTT
CDR3aa: CASRTIAGGTDTQYF

v_gene: TRBV29-1
j_gene: TRBJ2-1
abundance: -
d_gene: TRBD2
CDR3nt: TGCAGCGTTGAAGGGTTTAGCGGGGGATACAATGAGCAGTTCTTC
CDR3aa: CSVEGFSGGYNEQFF

v_gene: TRBV9
j_gene: TRBJ2-7
abundance: -
d_gene: TRBD2
CDR3nt: TGTGCCAGCAGGGGAGCGGGATCCTACGAGCAGTACTTC
CDR3aa: CASRGAGSYEQYF

v_gene: TRBV6-1
j_gene: TRBJ2-7
abundance: -
d_gene: TRBD2
CDR3nt: TGTGCCAGCAGTGAAGTTAGGGGAATATTAGCGGGAACCTACGAGCAGTACTTC
CDR3aa: CASSEVRGILAGTYEQYF

v_gene: TRBV7-9
j_gene: TRBJ2-7
abundance: -
d_gene: -
CDR3nt: TGTGCCAGCAGCTTACCATCTCGGGAAGACGAGCAGTACTTC
CDR3aa: CASSLPSREDEQYF

v_gene: TRBV19
j_gene: TRBJ2-7
abundance: -
d_gene: -
CDR3nt: TGTCTGGGGCAGTCCTCCTACGAGCAGTACTTC
CDR3aa: CLGQSSYEQYF

v_gene: TRBV6-1
j_gene: TRBJ2-7
abundance: -
d_gene: -
CDR3nt: TGTGCCAGCAGTGAACTCGGGGCGTCCACGGACGAGCAGTACTTC
CDR3aa: CASSELGASTDEQYF

v_gene: TRBV15
j_gene: TRBJ2-1
abundance: -
d_gene: -
CDR3nt: TGTGCCACCAGCAGGGGGACTTTCTCCTACAATGAGCAGTTCTTC
CDR3aa: CATSRGTFSYNEQFF

v_gene: TRBV6-5
j_gene: TRBJ1-3
abundance: -
d_gene: -
CDR3nt: TGTGCCAGCAGTTACCCCAGCGGAAACACCATATATTTT
CDR3aa: CASSYPSGNTIYF

v_gene: TRBV20-1
j_gene: TRBJ2-3
abundance: -
d_gene: -
CDR3nt: TGCAGTGCTAACGGAGATACGCAGTATTTT
CDR3aa: CSANGDTQYF

v_gene: TRBV10-2
j_gene: TRBJ2-7
abundance: -
d_gene: TRBD2
CDR3nt: TGCGCCAGCAGTGCCGGAGCGGGAGTCGACGAGCAGTACTTC
CDR3aa: CASSAGAGVDEQYF

v_gene: TRBV5-6
j_gene: TRBJ2-2
abundance: -
d_gene: TRBD2
CDR3nt: TGTGCCAGCAGCTTGGCTAGCGGGAGAACCGGGGAGCTGTTTTTT
CDR3aa: CASSLASGRTGELFF

v_gene: TRBV7-9
j_gene: TRBJ2-3
abundance: once
d_gene: -
CDR3nt: TGTGCCAGCAGCCCCGACCCCACAGATACGCAGTATTTT
CDR3aa: CASSPDPTDTQYF

v_gene: TRBV7-6
j_gene: TRBJ2-2
abundance: -
d_gene: -
CDR3nt: TGTGCCAGCAGCCTACCTGGGCCCGGCCCGAAGACCGGGGAGCTGTTTTTT
CDR3aa: CASSLPGPGPKTGELFF

v_gene: TRBV30
j_gene: TRBJ1-1
abundance: -
d_gene: TRBD1
CDR3nt: TGTGCCTGGAGTAAACCCAGGGGGCGGGTAGAAGTGAACACTGAAGCTTTCTTT
CDR3aa: CAWSKPRGRVEVNTEAFF

v_gene: TRBV19
j_gene: TRBJ2-7
abundance: -
d_gene: -
CDR3nt: TGTGCCAGTAGTATAGATTCCCCCGGCGTCTACGAGCAGTACTTC
CDR3aa: CASSIDSPGVYEQYF

v_gene: TRBV7-9
j_gene: TRBJ2-5
abundance: -
d_gene: -
CDR3nt: TGTGCCAGCAGCTTTTCGGTTCATTGGGAACCCTTGGGGGAGACCCAGTACTTC
CDR3aa: CASSFSVHWEPLGETQYF

v_gene: TRBV30
j_gene: TRBJ2-5
abundance: -
d_gene: -
CDR3nt: TGTGCCTGGAATTTGGTCCAACAAGAGACCCAGTACTTC
CDR3aa: CAWNLVQQETQYF

v_gene: TRBV30
j_gene: TRBJ1-2
abundance: -
d_gene: -
CDR3nt: TGTGCCTGGAGGAACGGGCAGGATGGCTACACCTTC
CDR3aa: CAWRNGQDGYTF

v_gene: TRBV18
j_gene: TRBJ2-4
abundance: once
d_gene: -
CDR3nt: TGTGCCAGCTCACGTGTAGTTGATAAAGCCAAAAACATTCAGTACTTC
CDR3aa: CASSRVVDKAKNIQYF

v_gene: TRBV10-1
j_gene: TRBJ2-3
abundance: -
d_gene: -
CDR3nt: TGCGCCAGCAGTGCTCAGGCCACAGATACGCAGTATTTT
CDR3aa: CASSAQATDTQYF

v_gene: TRBV11-2
j_gene: TRBJ2-1
abundance: once
d_gene: -
CDR3nt: TGTGCCAGCAGCTTACTAGTAGGGGTGGCTTCCTACAATGAGCAGTTCTTC
CDR3aa: CASSLLVGVASYNEQFF

v_gene: TRBV7-7
j_gene: TRBJ2-1
abundance: once
d_gene: TRBD2
CDR3nt: TGTGCTAGCAGCTTAGAGCTAGCGGGAGGGCCGAGCTCCTACAATGAGCAGTTCTTC
CDR3aa: CASSLELAGGPSSYNEQFF

v_gene: TRBV30
j_gene: TRBJ2-3
abundance: -
d_gene: -
CDR3nt: TGTGCCTGGAGTATGGACATCAGCACAGATACGCAGTATTTT
CDR3aa: CAWSMDISTDTQYF